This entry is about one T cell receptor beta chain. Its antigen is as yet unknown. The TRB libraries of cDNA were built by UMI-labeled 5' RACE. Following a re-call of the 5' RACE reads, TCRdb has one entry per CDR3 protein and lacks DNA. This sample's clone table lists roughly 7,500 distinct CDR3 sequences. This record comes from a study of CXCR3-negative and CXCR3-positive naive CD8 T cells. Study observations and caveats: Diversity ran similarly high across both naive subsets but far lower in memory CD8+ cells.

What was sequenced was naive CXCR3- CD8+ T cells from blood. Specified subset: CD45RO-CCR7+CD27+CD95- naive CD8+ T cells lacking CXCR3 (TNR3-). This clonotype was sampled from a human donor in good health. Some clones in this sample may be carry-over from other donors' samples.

The CDR3 here is CASSQALQGAYNEQFF. The chain couples TRBV6-6 to TRBJ2-1; the D gene TCRdb calls, TRBD1, cannot be checked with no DNA. The CDR3 runs 16 residues. Germline CDR1 MNHNY, CDR2 SVGAGI (reference sequence).